A single sample is the source of the 10 T cell receptor beta chains below, sequenced in a study of molecular identifiers for immune sequencing clone quantification. From the PCR reads, TCRdb called clonotypes with MiXCR, one entry per CDR3 protein. The sample holds more than 250,000 distinct CDR3 sequences, roughly 23% seen once. The sample taken for sequencing was naive CD8+ T cells from blood, with Jurkat cell RNA spiked in. The subset is: FACS-sorted CD8+CD4-CCR7+CD45RA+ naive T cells. The origin of the receptors is a human donor in good health. Some libraries in this study had Jurkat cell RNA spiked in.

This clonotype was detected many times. This chain joins TRBV7-3 and TRBJ2-1, with 10 positions matching TRBD2. V was clipped by 4 bases and J by 7 bases; unmatched bases: 7. The CDR3 runs to 15 residues. The germline gives CDR1 SGHTA, CDR2 FQGTGA. The CDR3 spells CASSSSSGSGNEQFF. The CDR3, as DNA: TGTGCCAGCAGCTCGTCTAGCGGGAGTGGAAATGAGCAGTTCTTC.

This clonotype was seen ten or more times. V gene TRBV20-1 combines with J gene TRBJ2-7; weak D call: TRBD2 (6 bases). Trimming shortened V by 1 base and J by 5 bases, and 18 bases separated the two germline ends. The CDR3 sequence is 15 residues long. Germline lookup yields CDR1 DFQATT and CDR2 SNEGSKA (reference sequence). CDR3 protein: CSARANWDFPHEQYF. The CDR3 DNA sequence: TGCAGTGCTAGAGCGAACTGGGACTTCCCCCACGAGCAGTACTTC.

This clonotype was found once. This chain links TRBV6-5 with TRBJ1-1, with TRBD1 matching 11 bases. The CDR3 contains 20 residues. V shed 1 base and J 5 bases; nucleotides not matched to a gene: 18. In germline, CDR1 is MNHEY, CDR2 SVGAGI. The DNA of the CDR3 is TGTGCCAGCAGTTACTGGGACAGGGGGAGGCCGAGAGTCGCGGGAACTGAAGCTTTCTTT. It encodes CASSYWDRGRPRVAGTEAFF.

The chain recombines TRBV27 with TRBJ2-7; maybe TRBD2 (5 bases). Trimming removed 4 bases at V and 3 bases at J, with 16 bases between. The CDR3 is 15 amino acids. The germline CDR1 and CDR2 sequences are MNHEY and SMNVEV (reference sequence). The CDR3 spells CASSYRGPAGYEQYF. CDR3 nucleotides: TGTGCCAGCAGTTATCGTGGCCCCGCGGGCTACGAGCAGTACTTC.

This clonotype was seen repeatedly, ten times or more. The V gene is TRBV19, the J gene TRBJ2-3, with a weak D call TRBD2 (6 bases). The CDR3 extends over 13 amino acids. Per the germline V gene, CDR1 is LNHDA and CDR2 is SQIVND (reference sequence). V lost 7 bases, J lost 4 bases, and 12 bases lay in between. DNA for the CDR3: TGTGCCAGTACCTCTGGCGGGGCAGATACGCAGTATTTT. Its translation: CASTSGGADTQYF.

This clonotype was seen ten or more times. The chain uses TRBV9 and TRBJ2-5, with 7 nucleotides matching TRBD1. Per the germline V gene, CDR1 is SGDLS and CDR2 is YYNGEE. Trimming took 4 bases from V and 5 from J; bases not matched to a gene: 8. The CDR3 has 14 residues. The CDR3 DNA is TGTGCCAGCAGCACGGACAGGATGGGGGAGACCCAGTACTTC. Residues: CASSTDRMGETQYF.

On this clonotype itself: A single base separates this from a much larger clone, so it may be a read error. The rearrangement joins TRBV29-1 to TRBJ2-7, with D uncertain. The CDR3 spans 13 residues. In germline, CDR1 is SQVTM, CDR2 ANQGSEA. In nucleotides, the CDR3 is TGCAGCGTTGAGATTGGCACTGCCTACAAGCAGTACTTC. Its protein product is CSVEIGTAYKQYF.

The chain uses TRBV19 and TRBJ1-5, with D possibly TRBD1 on 5 matching bases. CDR3 length equals 14 residues. The V gene lost 6 bases and the J gene lost 4 bases, with 13 bases spanning the gap. Germline-derived CDR1 and CDR2 are LNHDA and SQIVND (reference sequence). The CDR3 coding sequence is TGTGCCAGTAGCCCAAGCGGGGGAAATCAGCCCCAGCATTTT. Amino acids: CASSPSGGNQPQHF. Full variable domain (outside the CDR3, taken from reference TRBV19 and TRBJ1-5): DGGITQSPKYLFRKEGQNVTLSCEQNLNHDAMYWYRQDPGQGLRLIYYSQIVNDFQKGDIAEGYSVSREKKESFPLTVTSAQKNPTAFYLCASSPSGGNQPQHFGDGTRLSIL.

With respect to this clonotype: This may stem from a read error, because a much larger clone lies one nucleotide away. CDR3 amino acids: CASSTGVGIYEQCF. In DNA, the CDR3 is TGTGCCAGCAGTACGGGGGTCGGGATCTACGAGCAGTGCTTC. The chain recombines TRBV6-5 with TRBJ2-7, with D perhaps matching TRBD2 (6 bases). Germline CDR1 reads MNHEY; CDR2 reads SVGAGI. This CDR3 contains 14 residues.

Notes on this clonotype: This could be a read error, since a much larger clone is one nucleotide away. A read error is likely, as this CDR3 ends without the conserved phenylalanine or tryptophan. This sequence joins TRBV30 and TRBJ2-3, with TRBD1 matching over 9 bases. The CDR3 loop spans 14 amino acids. The J segment lost 2 bases and the V segment lost 5 bases, leaving 5 bases of the junction unmatched. CDR1 and CDR2 from the germline V gene are GTSNPN and SVGIG (reference sequence). This chain's CDR3 is CAWAGTGYTDTQYL. The CDR3 DNA reads as TGTGCCTGGGCCGGGACAGGGTACACAGATACGCAGTATCTT.